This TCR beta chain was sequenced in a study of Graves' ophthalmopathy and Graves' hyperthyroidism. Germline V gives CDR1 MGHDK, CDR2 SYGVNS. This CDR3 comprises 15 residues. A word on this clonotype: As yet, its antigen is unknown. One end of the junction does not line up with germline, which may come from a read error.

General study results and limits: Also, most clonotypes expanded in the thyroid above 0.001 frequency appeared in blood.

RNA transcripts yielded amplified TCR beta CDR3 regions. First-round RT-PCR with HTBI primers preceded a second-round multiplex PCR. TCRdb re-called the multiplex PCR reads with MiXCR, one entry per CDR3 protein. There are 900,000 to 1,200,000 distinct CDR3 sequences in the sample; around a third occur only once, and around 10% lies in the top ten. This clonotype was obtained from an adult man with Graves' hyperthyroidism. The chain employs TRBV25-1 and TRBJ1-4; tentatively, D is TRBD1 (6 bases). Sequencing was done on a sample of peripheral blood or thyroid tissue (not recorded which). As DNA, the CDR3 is TGTGCCATCAGTGAGAGCCGGGGGCAAGTTGAAAAACTGTTTTTT. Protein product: CAISESRGQVEKLFF.